This TCR beta chain was sequenced during a study of blood T cell repertoires in COVID-19 (dated by TCRdb to 2020 to 2022). Background on the whole study: Collaborator samples came from the United States, Italy and Spain and covered acute and convalescent phases of COVID-19. Where available, HLA class I and class II types were obtained from metadata supplied by the sample provider rather than from assay-based typing. The prospective study material was composed of cDNA or gDNA derived from T cells, B-cell-depleted T cells, or PBMCs. The samples were drawn from the first 160 participants of the ongoing ImmuneRACE study and from 1,254 subjects provided by 6 global collaborators. The sample metadata nearly always contained a de-identified subject ID, COVID-19 status, age in years and sex. The repertoires were made available in a free public database intended to serve as a resource for research on the immune response to SARS-CoV-2. Deeply sampled blood TCRbeta repertoires from subjects exposed to, actively infected with, or recovered from COVID-19 were included in the dataset.

The investigation overall reported the following: The amount of clinical and demographic metadata varied by source and participant and was provided uncurated.

The CDR3 runs 14 amino acids, cysteine and phenylalanine included. Just the 42-base CDR3 DNA is kept, in frame starting at base 1. CDR1 MDHEN and CDR2 SYDVKM were looked up in the germline V gene. The junction shows trimming of 3 bases on V and 6 bases on J, plus 13 bases between the germline ends. Whole blood was collected in K2EDTA tubes by collaborating institutions according to the institutions' own protocols. For TCRbeta analysis, collaborators shipped samples in one of three forms: frozen whole blood, isolated PBMCs, or DNA extracted from either of those sample types. TCRbeta CDR3 regions were amplified from genomic DNA using the immunoSEQ Assay, a bias-controlled multiplex PCR. The paper's processing steps were these. The number of nucleated cells in each sample was estimated from the amplification of reference gene primers within the assay. Sequence reads were collapsed and filtered to measure the absolute abundance of every unique TCRbeta CDR3 rearrangement. For each sample, productive Simpson clonality was calculated as the square root of Simpson's diversity index over productive rearrangements. Entries here come from immuneACCESS through TCRdb and include only in-frame sequences with V and J called. Some clones fail to appear in such tables; in the studies checked, an unresolved V gene covers under half of the shortfall, and the cause of the remainder is unknown. V and J calls and clone size are given by that table; D and trimming were obtained from the DNA. Across this sample there are more than 70,000 clones, with around 90% seen only once. The top ten constitute around 9.8% of the sample.

About this clone itself: Its antigen is not yet known. No per-base quality is available; no much larger clone lies one base away.

Input material: peripheral blood. The chain links TRBV28 with TRBJ2-3; the D gene is possibly TRBD1, with 6 bases matching. This TCR came from a human donor in a cohort sampled during active COVID-19. The DNA is TGTGCCAGCAGTTTTAGACAGGAAGGGGATACGCAGTATTTT. Translated, it gives CASSFRQEGDTQYF. Here the CDR3 is joined to the reference TRBV28 and TRBJ2-3 genes, and the full variable domain is: DVKVTQSSRYLVKRTGEKVFLECVQDMDHENMFWYRQDPGLGLRLIYFSYDVKMKEKGDIPEGYSVSREKKERFSLILESASTNQTSMYLCASSFRQEGDTQYFGPGTRLTVL.